Following are 29 T cell receptor beta chains from one sample sequenced in a study of vaccination effects on CD4 cells after COVID-19. TCRdb's table, derived via immunoSEQ multiplex PCR, lists solely in-frame clones and lacks some. The sample comprises tens of thousands of clones, under 80% of which are singletons, and approximately 22% rests with the top ten. Antigen specificity for these receptors is unknown. Following an approximately 9-day culture, CD4+ T cells were purified. The specimen was CD4+ T cells from PBMCs cultured without peptide, collected before COVID-19 vaccination. These TCRs come from a human donor who had a prior SARS-CoV-2 infection.

This chain connects TRBV7-2 to TRBJ2-2; D remains unclear. V shed 3 bases and J shed 2 bases, with 10 bases lying between them. The CDR3 is 15 amino acids. CDR1 and CDR2 (germline): SGHTA, FQGNSA. CDR3 in DNA: TGTGCCAGCAGCTTCAGTGCATTTAACACCGGGGAGCTGTTTTTT. Translated, it gives CASSFSAFNTGELFF.

The V and J genes are TRBV5-4 and TRBJ2-3, with TRBD2 matching over 9 bases. This CDR3 is 18 amino acids long. The V gene's germline CDR1 is SGHNT and CDR2 YYREEE (reference sequence). With 0 bases clipped from V and 1 base from J, the junction kept 9 bases outside the gene matches. This chain's CDR3 is CASSLAGFSGGGTDTQYF. The CDR3 nucleotides are TGTGCCAGCAGCTTGGCCGGGTTTAGCGGGGGAGGCACAGATACGCAGTATTTT.

V and J are TRBV5-1 and TRBJ2-1; 15 positions match TRBD2. In germline, CDR1 is SGHRS, CDR2 YFSETQ. The V segment lost 4 bases and the J segment 8 bases; nucleotides outside the gene matches: 10. The CDR3 consists of 17 residues. The CDR3, as DNA: TGCGCCAGCAGCCCCGCCGGAGGACTAGCGGGGGGGCATGAGCAGTTCTTC. Translation: CASSPAGGLAGGHEQFF. The full variable domain, with the rest looked up from reference TRBV5-1 and TRBJ2-1, is KAGVTQTPRYLIKTRGQQVTLSCSPISGHRSVSWYQQTPGQGLQFLFEYFSETQRNKGNFPGRFSGRQFSNSRSEMNVSTLELGDSALYLCASSPAGGLAGGHEQFFGPGTRLTVL.

The gene calls are TRBV2 and TRBJ1-5; D not certain. The V end lost 6 bases, the J end lost 2 bases, and 8 bases lay between the germline ends. The CDR3 is 13 amino acids. CDR1 is SNHLY and CDR2 is FYNNEI in the germline V gene. The CDR3 DNA is TGTGCCAGCAGAGGGTTTGGCAATCAGCCCCAGCATTTT. Residues: CASRGFGNQPQHF.

This clone showed up just a few times. This chain uses TRBV6-1 with TRBJ2-1; 9 nucleotides match TRBD1. The CDR3 loop spans 17 amino acids. Looked up from germline, CDR1 is MNHNS and CDR2 is SASEGT. Unmatched junction bases numbered 8, after V lost 0 bases and J lost 5 bases. CDR3 coding DNA: TGTGCCAGCAGTGAAGCTCTTCCGGGACAGGGAAACAATGAGCAGTTCTTC. It translates to CASSEALPGQGNNEQFF.

This CDR3 is CASSLVGGLGADTQYF. The CDR3 DNA follows: TGTGCCAGCAGCTTAGTCGGGGGACTGGGAGCAGATACGCAGTATTTT. The chain uses TRBV7-9 and TRBJ2-3; D is possibly TRBD2 (6 bases). V lost 1 base and J lost 4, with 15 bases in between. This CDR3 is 16 amino acids long. In germline, CDR1 is SEHNR, CDR2 FQNEAQ (reference sequence).

The sample holds a few counts of this clone. As DNA, the CDR3 is TGCAGCGCCCACGTCGGGAGGGGGAACACTGAAGCTTTCTTT. It encodes CSAHVGRGNTEAFF. The chain joins TRBV29-1 to TRBJ1-1, with D possibly matching TRBD1 (5 bases). V was shortened by 7 bases and J by 1 base, with 16 bases between the two germline ends. This CDR3 comprises 14 residues. In germline, CDR1 is SQVTM, CDR2 ANQGSEA.

J is TRBJ1-4 and V is TRBV29-1; TRBD1 is a possible D gene (6 bases). The ends were cut back, 5 bases at V and 8 bases at J, with 12 bases in the middle. The CDR3 extends over 12 amino acids. Germline loops: CDR1 SQVTM, CDR2 ANQGSEA. The CDR3 DNA sequence: TGCAGCGTTTGGACAGTGGAAGAAAAACTGTTTTTT. Protein: CSVWTVEEKLFF.

This chain uses TRBV30 with TRBJ2-5; D is unresolved. Looked up from germline, CDR1 is GTSNPN and CDR2 is SVGIG (reference sequence). The CDR3 runs 12 residues. With 0 bases removed from V and 4 bases from J, the gap between germline ends came to 6 bases. The CDR3 protein is CAWSVWGETQYF. CDR3 in DNA: TGTGCCTGGAGTGTATGGGGAGAGACCCAGTACTTC.

The chain employs TRBV7-9 and TRBJ2-5, with D perhaps TRBD2 (5 bases). V was shortened by 0 bases and J by 4 bases, with 9 bases between the two germline ends. Germline CDR1 SEHNR, CDR2 FQNEAQ (reference sequence). CDR3 size: 14 residues. The CDR3 loop reads CASSLAGATETQYF. The CDR3 DNA reads TGTGCCAGCAGCTTAGCGGGAGCGACAGAGACCCAGTACTTC. The whole variable domain, filled in from reference TRBV7-9 and TRBJ2-5, reads DTGVSQNPRHKITKRGQNVTFRCDPISEHNRLYWYRQTLGQGPEFLTYFQNEAQLEKSRLLSDRFSAERPKGSFSTLEIQRTEQGDSAMYLCASSLAGATETQYFGPGTRLLVL.

The gene calls are TRBV30 and TRBJ2-3; 10 bases match TRBD1. Germline CDR1 and CDR2: GTSNPN and SVGIG (reference sequence). The V and J ends lost 3 bases and 4 bases, in that order; junction bases with no gene match: 10. The CDR3 runs 16 residues. The CDR3 DNA follows: TGTGCCTGGAGCCCATCGACAGGGGGCTTCTCAGATACGCAGTATTTT. This sequence encodes CAWSPSTGGFSDTQYF.

The chain couples TRBV7-2 to TRBJ1-2; no clear D. CDR3 length: 13 amino acids. Trimming pared 2 bases from V and 8 bases from J, leaving 12 bases between. Per germline, CDR1 SGHTA and CDR2 FQGNSA. This CDR3 is CASSLQTLMGYTF. Written as DNA, the CDR3 is TGTGCCAGCAGCTTACAGACTTTAATGGGCTACACCTTC.

The genes are TRBV7-8 and TRBJ2-2, with 9 bases that match TRBD2. Germline trimming cut 6 bases from V and 0 bases from J; bases unmatched to any gene: 5. Germline lookup yields CDR1 SGHVS and CDR2 FQNEAQ. The CDR3 has 16 amino acids. The CDR3: CASRLRTSANTGELFF. The CDR3 DNA sequence: TGTGCCAGCAGACTCCGGACTAGCGCGAACACCGGGGAGCTGTTTTTT.

The CDR3 loop reads CAWSVGGAGEQFF. In nucleotides, the CDR3 is TGTGCCTGGAGTGTAGGCGGAGCTGGTGAGCAGTTCTTC. V and J are TRBV30 and TRBJ2-1; D not resolved. V lost 0 bases and J lost 9, with 12 bases in between. Germline CDR1 GTSNPN, CDR2 SVGIG (reference sequence). This CDR3 comprises 13 residues.

This chain connects TRBV7-9 to TRBJ2-2; 9 bases are shared with TRBD2. The V and J ends lost 8 bases and 4 bases, in that order; junction bases with no gene match: 2. The CDR3 contains 13 residues. The germline CDR1 and CDR2 sequences are SEHNR and FQNEAQ (reference sequence). Here the CDR3 reads CASRRGGTGELFF. CDR3 coding DNA: TGTGCCAGCCGGCGGGGGGGCACCGGGGAGCTGTTTTTT. The whole variable domain, remainder taken from reference TRBV7-9 and TRBJ2-2, is DTGVSQNPRHKITKRGQNVTFRCDPISEHNRLYWYRQTLGQGPEFLTYFQNEAQLEKSRLLSDRFSAERPKGSFSTLEIQRTEQGDSAMYLCASRRGGTGELFFGEGSRLTVL.

The V and J genes are TRBV5-4 and TRBJ2-7; D unresolved. V lost 4 bases, J lost 8 bases, and 16 bases lay in between. CDR1 and CDR2 from the germline V gene are SGHNT and YYREEE (reference sequence). There are 13 residues in the CDR3. The CDR3 reads CASSRALELKQYF. Written as DNA, the CDR3 is TGTGCCAGCAGCCGTGCACTGGAGTTGAAGCAGTACTTC.

This clone was picked up a small number of times. The chain combines TRBV9 with TRBJ2-2, with TRBD1 matching over 10 bases. The CDR3 totals 17 residues. The junction had 14 bases not matched to a gene; V was cut back by 4 bases and J by 8 bases. Germline V CDR1 and CDR2: SGDLS, YYNGEE. This CDR3 is CASSTWTGGYGGGELFF. CDR3 sequence (DNA): TGTGCCAGCAGCACTTGGACAGGGGGATATGGCGGGGGGGAGCTGTTTTTT. Drawing the rest from reference TRBV9 and TRBJ2-2, the complete variable domain is DSGVTQTPKHLITATGQRVTLRCSPRSGDLSVYWYQQSLDQGLQFLIQYYNGEERAKGNILERFSAQQFPDLHSELNLSSLELGDSALYFCASSTWTGGYGGGELFFGEGSRLTVL.

The chain recombines TRBV27 with TRBJ2-1; D uncertain. CDR3 length: 15 amino acids. Germline lookup yields CDR1 MNHEY and CDR2 SMNVEV (reference sequence). The germline V and J ends were trimmed by 2 bases and 7 bases, with 15 bases remaining between them. CDR3 in DNA: TGTGCCAGCAGTTTACGCTTAAAGCACCCAAATGAGCAGTTCTTC. Its protein product is CASSLRLKHPNEQFF.

This clone was observed a few times. V and J are TRBV2 and TRBJ2-3, with D hard to call. Germline V gene data show CDR1 as SNHLY and CDR2 as FYNNEI. CDR3 length equals 15 residues. Trimming cost V 4 bases and J 0 bases, with 11 bases left between them. The chain's CDR3 is CASSGLYGSTDTQYF. The CDR3, as DNA: TGTGCCAGCAGTGGGCTATACGGCAGCACAGATACGCAGTATTTT.

V usage is TRBV9 and J usage is TRBJ2-7, with D possibly being TRBD1 (6 bases). The CDR3 is 14 amino acids. Germline CDR1 and CDR2: SGDLS and YYNGEE. The V end lost 1 base, the J end lost 2 bases, and 10 bases lay between the germline ends. CDR3 region: CASSVTGYAYEQYF. The CDR3 DNA reads TGTGCCAGCAGCGTAACAGGGTACGCCTACGAGCAGTACTTC. Based on the CDR3 plus reference TRBV9 and TRBJ2-7, the full variable domain is DSGVTQTPKHLITATGQRVTLRCSPRSGDLSVYWYQQSLDQGLQFLIQYYNGEERAKGNILERFSAQQFPDLHSELNLSSLELGDSALYFCASSVTGYAYEQYFGPGTRLTVT.

The chain couples TRBV20-1 to TRBJ2-7, with D perhaps matching TRBD1 (5 bases). The CDR3 totals 11 residues. The germline V gene encodes CDR1 DFQATT and CDR2 SNEGSKA (reference sequence). The germline V and J ends were trimmed by 7 bases and 3 bases, with 10 bases remaining between them. The chain's CDR3 is CSVGPNYEQYF. The CDR3 bases are TGCAGTGTGGGGCCGAACTACGAGCAGTACTTC.

The rearrangement uses TRBV19 and TRBJ2-3, with a possible D match to TRBD2 (6 bases). Trimming took off 10 bases at V and 2 bases at J, with 16 bases between the two ends. Germline V gene lookup returns CDR1 LNHDA and CDR2 SQIVND (reference sequence). The CDR3 extends over 14 amino acids. The CDR3 nucleotides are TGTGCCACCCGCCCGGGACTGAACACAGATACGCAGTATTTT. As protein: CATRPGLNTDTQYF.

The CDR3 DNA reads TGTGCCAGCAGCTTACCCAGCTCCTACGAGCAGTACTTC. It yields the protein CASSLPSSYEQYF. The chain couples TRBV7-9 to TRBJ2-7; D unresolved. This CDR3 is built from 13 residues. Between the trimmed V and J ends, which lost 2 bases and 0 bases, there was a span of 5 bases. Germline lookup yields CDR1 SEHNR and CDR2 FQNEAQ (reference sequence).

The chain uses TRBV4-1 and TRBJ1-4; D not resolved. Germline loops: CDR1 MGHRA, CDR2 YSYEKL. There are 13 residues in the CDR3. V lost 4 bases to trimming and J lost 7 bases, with 10 bases between them. The CDR3, as DNA: TGCGCCAGCAGCCCGACCCGGGGTGAAAAACTGTTTTTT. Protein: CASSPTRGEKLFF.

The chain is built from TRBV4-2 and TRBJ2-1, with 7 bases identical to TRBD2. The ends lost 1 base at V and 2 bases at J; junction bases unmatched: 5. The CDR3 has 16 residues. The germline gives CDR1 LGHNA, CDR2 YNFKEQ. The CDR3 sequence: CASSQATSEAYNEQFF. Written as DNA, the CDR3 is TGTGCCAGCAGCCAAGCAACTAGCGAGGCCTACAATGAGCAGTTCTTC.

V is TRBV27 and J is TRBJ1-2; D is unresolved. The CDR3 runs 13 residues. The V end lost 6 bases, the J end lost 4 bases, and 12 bases lay between the germline ends. Germline lookup yields CDR1 MNHEY and CDR2 SMNVEV (reference sequence). The CDR3 region has the DNA TGTGCCAGCAGGACAAGGAACGGCTATGGCTACACCTTC. As protein: CASRTRNGYGYTF.

This clone was seen a few times. V gene TRBV5-1 combines with J gene TRBJ1-6, with D unclear. V lost 4 bases and J 0 bases, leaving 20 bases between the germline ends. The CDR3 is 19 amino acids. The germline gives CDR1 SGHRS, CDR2 YFSETQ. DNA for the CDR3: TGCGCCAGCAGCCAAGGTAACATCCCGACTATCTCCTATAATTCACCCCTCCACTTT. Translating it yields CASSQGNIPTISYNSPLHF.

This chain links TRBV6-1 with TRBJ2-3, with unresolved D. Germline CDR1 is MNHNS and CDR2 is SASEGT. V lost 2 bases to trimming and J lost 4 bases, with 4 bases between them. The CDR3 spans 12 residues. Here the CDR3 reads CASSETADTQYF. The DNA of the CDR3 is TGTGCCAGCAGTGAAACGGCAGATACGCAGTATTTT.

This clone was seen only a few times. This chain links TRBV10-3 with TRBJ2-7; 9 bases align to TRBD1. Germline V gene lookup returns CDR1 ENHRY and CDR2 SYGVKD. The CDR3 is 15 amino acids. V was clipped by 0 bases and J by 3 bases; unmatched bases: 3. The CDR3 nucleotides read TGTGCCATCAGTGAGTCGGGACAGGGCCTCTACGAGCAGTACTTC. It specifies CAISESGQGLYEQYF.